These 11 T cell receptor beta chains share one sample of origin, sequenced in a study of T-cell memory formation after mild COVID-19. TCRdb passed the 5' RACE reads through MiXCR, listing each CDR3 protein once. The sample carries more than 150,000 distinct CDR3 sequences, about a fifth recorded once. Sequencing input: PBMCs or a T cell subset sorted from them (not recorded which). These receptors were obtained from an adult woman who had mild COVID-19 (a few samples of this study predate the infection). Cell type and time point are not known.

This chain joins TRBV4-1 and TRBJ2-7; no firm D call. Germline CDR1 and CDR2: MGHRA and YSYEKL. V was clipped by 1 base and J by 3 bases, with 19 bases between them. This CDR3 region has 17 residues. CDR3 loop: CASSQVPVLTWDYEQYF. As DNA, the CDR3 is TGCGCCAGCAGCCAAGTTCCGGTCCTCACGTGGGACTACGAGCAGTACTTC.

The rearrangement uses TRBV3-1 and TRBJ2-1; 9 nucleotides agree with TRBD1. Per the germline V gene, CDR1 is LGHDT and CDR2 is YNNKEL (reference sequence). V dropped 5 bases and J dropped 6; count of bases not matched to a gene: 5. This CDR3 comprises 14 residues. The DNA for the CDR3 is TGTGCCAGCAGCGCCCGGACAGGGGCCAATGAGCAGTTCTTC. The encoded protein is CASSARTGANEQFF.

This clonotype showed up just a few times. This sequence joins TRBV29-1 and TRBJ2-3, with 7 bases aligning to TRBD1. CDR1 is SQVTM and CDR2 is ANQGSEA in the germline V gene. This CDR3 comprises 14 residues. V lost 4 bases and J lost 5; bases outside the gene matches: 9. CDR3 protein: CSVVPGTEVDTQYF. CDR3 coding DNA: TGCAGCGTTGTCCCCGGGACAGAGGTAGATACGCAGTATTTT.

Only one count was recorded for this clonotype. The chain uses TRBV20-1 and TRBJ2-7, with 9 bases lining up with TRBD2. J gave up 4 bases and V 3 bases, and 10 bases lay outside the gene matches. Looked up from germline, CDR1 is DFQATT and CDR2 is SNEGSKA (reference sequence). There are 15 residues in the CDR3. CDR3 sequence reads: CSARVLAGPFYEQYF. The CDR3 coding sequence is TGCAGTGCTAGGGTACTAGCGGGCCCCTTTTACGAGCAGTACTTC.

At least ten counts were recorded for this clonotype. V and J are TRBV2 and TRBJ2-6, with 8 nucleotides matching TRBD1. The CDR3 has 17 amino acids. CDR1 SNHLY and CDR2 FYNNEI come from the germline V gene. The junction had 7 bases not matched to a gene; V was cut back by 6 bases and J by 0 bases. The CDR3 loop reads CASRAAGGVSGANVLTF. DNA for the CDR3: TGTGCCAGCAGGGCGGCAGGGGGCGTCTCTGGGGCCAACGTCCTGACTTTC. Together with reference TRBV2 and TRBJ2-6, the CDR3 gives the full variable domain: EPEVTQTPSHQVTQMGQEVILRCVPISNHLYFYWYRQILGQKVEFLVSFYNNEISEKSEIFDDQFSVERPDGSNFTLKIRSTKLEDSAMYFCASRAAGGVSGANVLTFGAGSRLTVL.

V usage is TRBV11-3 and J usage is TRBJ2-6; D call uncertain. The V end was cut by 4 bases, the J end by 7 bases, with 17 bases between. The CDR3 has 16 residues. Germline V gene lookup returns CDR1 SGHNT and CDR2 YENEEA. CDR3 bases: TGTGCCAGCAGCTCCCCGTCGTATAGTTCCGCCAACGTCCTGACTTTC. It specifies CASSSPSYSSANVLTF.

This clonotype was observed a handful of times. The chain uses TRBV6-5 and TRBJ2-7; 10 nucleotides align to TRBD1. V trimming: 0 bases; J trimming: 2 bases; junction bases outside the gene matches: 4. The CDR3 extends over 16 amino acids. Germline V gene sequence: CDR1 MNHEY, CDR2 SVGAGI. CDR3 residues: CASSYSGQGGTYEQYF. The CDR3 nucleotides read TGTGCCAGCAGTTACTCAGGACAGGGGGGTACCTACGAGCAGTACTTC.

The chain employs TRBV5-1 and TRBJ2-1; 8 bases map to TRBD2. The CDR3 sequence is 13 residues long. V lost 0 bases and J lost 8; bases outside the gene matches: 1. Germline CDR1 reads SGHRS; CDR2 reads YFSETQ. The CDR3 protein is CASSLVAGYEQFF. The CDR3 DNA follows: TGCGCCAGCAGCTTGGTAGCGGGGTATGAGCAGTTCTTC.

V and J are TRBV6-5 and TRBJ1-1, with TRBD1 as a possible D gene (5 bases). This CDR3 region has 14 residues. Germline CDR1 is MNHEY and CDR2 is SVGAGI. V dropped 7 bases and J dropped 2 bases, with 14 bases sitting between them. The CDR3 DNA reads as TGTGCCAGCACCCCGCTCCGGGGCAACACTGAAGCTTTCTTT. Translating it yields CASTPLRGNTEAFF.

CDR3 sequence (DNA): TGTGCCAGTAGTATAGTAGGGACAGGGGTTCCCTACGAGCAGTACTTC. Amino acids: CASSIVGTGVPYEQYF. The chain couples TRBV19 to TRBJ2-7; 10 nucleotides agree with TRBD1. The CDR3 is 16 residues long. The J segment lost 2 bases and the V segment lost 1 base, leaving 5 bases of the junction unmatched. Looked up from germline, CDR1 is LNHDA and CDR2 is SQIVND (reference sequence).

J is TRBJ2-7 and V is TRBV7-6, with D unresolved. The CDR3 contains 15 residues. From germline, CDR1 is SGHVS and CDR2 FNYEAQ. Between the trimmed V and J ends, which lost 1 base and 3 bases, there was a span of 13 bases. CDR3 DNA sequence: TGTGCCAGCAGCTTAGAGCATGGGAAGAGCTACGAGCAGTACTTC. It encodes CASSLEHGKSYEQYF.